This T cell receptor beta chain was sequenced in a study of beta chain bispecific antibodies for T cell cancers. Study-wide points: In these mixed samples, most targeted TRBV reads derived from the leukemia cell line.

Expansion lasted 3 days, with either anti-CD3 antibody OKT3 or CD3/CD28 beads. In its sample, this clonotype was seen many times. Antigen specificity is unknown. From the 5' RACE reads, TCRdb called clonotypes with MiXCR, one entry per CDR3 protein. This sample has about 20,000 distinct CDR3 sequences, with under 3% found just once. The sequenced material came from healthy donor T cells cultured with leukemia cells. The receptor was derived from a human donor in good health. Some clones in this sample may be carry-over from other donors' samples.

The CDR3 DNA reads TGTGCCAGCAGTGAGTTCGCTAGTCTTAATGAGCAGTTCTTC. Translating it yields CASSEFASLNEQFF. The chain is built from TRBV27 and TRBJ2-1; D is ambiguous. The CDR3 has 14 amino acids. Trimming cost V 5 bases and J 7 bases, with 15 bases left between them. Germline values: CDR1 MNHEY, CDR2 SMNVEV (reference sequence).